The sequence of this T cell receptor (beta chain) was determined in a study of blood T cell repertoires in COVID-19. Whole-study context: Samples of COVID-19 (acute and convalescent) were obtained from the United States, Italy and Spain.

From germline, CDR1 is KGHSH and CDR2 LQKENI. Trimming stripped 4 bases from V and 4 bases from J, with 15 bases between. This CDR3 is 15 amino acids long. The method was immunoSEQ multiplex PCR; TCRdb's version includes in-frame clones alone and lacks a portion of them. The sample records tens of thousands of clones, about three quarters being singletons. Sequenced: peripheral blood. The V and J genes are TRBV18 and TRBJ2-3; D is possibly TRBD2 (5 bases). The sequence came from a human donor with active or convalescent COVID-19. The donor label of this sample is uncertain. This CDR3 is CASSLYGIVSDTQYF. The CDR3 DNA reads TGTGCCAGCTCACTTTACGGGATCGTGTCAGATACGCAGTATTTT.